The T cell receptor beta chain under discussion was sequenced for a study of OX40 agonist ivuxolimab in advanced cancers. Study-level background: Hepatocellular carcinoma, melanoma, renal cell or head and neck cancer occurred in dose-escalation patients. Cohort: roughly 80% men, mean age 60, aged about 20 to 90.

Only in-frame clones appear in the TCRdb table, and some are missing; sequencing was by immunoSEQ multiplex PCR. The profile shows 90,000 to 100,000 clones, more than 85% of them singletons. Patients with autoimmune history or systemic immunosuppression were excluded. Concerning this clone itself: The target antigen is unknown. Distinct nucleotide sequences in the sample also encode this CDR3.

The germline V and J ends were trimmed by 4 bases and 0 bases, with 6 bases remaining between them. This CDR3 comprises 12 residues. Germline V lookup: CDR1 SQVTM, CDR2 ANQGSEA. Study-wide results and caveats: Expanded clones belonging to CD8+ T cells outnumbered, on average, those of CD4+.

The receptor's source is an adult with an advanced solid tumor such as melanoma, head and neck, liver or kidney cancer. The chain employs TRBV29-1 and TRBJ2-5; unclear D gene. This specimen consisted of CD4+ or CD8+ T cells sorted from blood, obtained in a trial of the OX40 agonist ivuxolimab. CDR3 coding DNA: TGCAGCGTTGGCCGGAACCAAGAGACCCAGTACTTC. It codes for CSVGRNQETQYF.